This T cell receptor beta chain was sequenced in a study of blood T cell repertoires in COVID-19. V dropped 3 bases and J dropped 4; count of bases not matched to a gene: 4. Germline V gives CDR1 MDHEN, CDR2 SYDVKM. This CDR3 spans 15 amino acids. Method: immunoSEQ multiplex PCR; TCRdb's copy keeps in-frame clones and lacks some. The sample holds 30,000 to 40,000 clones, around 89% seen once. Sequencing input: peripheral blood. The source is a man in his 60s with active or convalescent COVID-19. This chain links TRBV28 with TRBJ2-3; TRBD2 matches 10 bases. The CDR3 DNA is TGTGCCAGCAGTTTTCTAGCGGGAGTACCAGATACGCAGTATTTT. It yields the protein CASSFLAGVPDTQYF.